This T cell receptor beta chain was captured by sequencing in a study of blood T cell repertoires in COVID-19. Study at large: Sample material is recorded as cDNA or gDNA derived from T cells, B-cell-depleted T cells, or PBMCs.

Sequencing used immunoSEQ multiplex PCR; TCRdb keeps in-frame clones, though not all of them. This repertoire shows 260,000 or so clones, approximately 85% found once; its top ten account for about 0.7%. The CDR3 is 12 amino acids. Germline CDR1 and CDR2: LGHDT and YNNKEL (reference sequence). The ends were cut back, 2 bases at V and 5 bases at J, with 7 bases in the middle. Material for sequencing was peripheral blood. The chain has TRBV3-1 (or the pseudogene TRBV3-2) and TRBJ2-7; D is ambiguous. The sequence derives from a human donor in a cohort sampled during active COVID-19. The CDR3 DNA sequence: TGTGCCAGCAGCCAATACGGTAACGAGCAGTACTTC. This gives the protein CASSQYGNEQYF.